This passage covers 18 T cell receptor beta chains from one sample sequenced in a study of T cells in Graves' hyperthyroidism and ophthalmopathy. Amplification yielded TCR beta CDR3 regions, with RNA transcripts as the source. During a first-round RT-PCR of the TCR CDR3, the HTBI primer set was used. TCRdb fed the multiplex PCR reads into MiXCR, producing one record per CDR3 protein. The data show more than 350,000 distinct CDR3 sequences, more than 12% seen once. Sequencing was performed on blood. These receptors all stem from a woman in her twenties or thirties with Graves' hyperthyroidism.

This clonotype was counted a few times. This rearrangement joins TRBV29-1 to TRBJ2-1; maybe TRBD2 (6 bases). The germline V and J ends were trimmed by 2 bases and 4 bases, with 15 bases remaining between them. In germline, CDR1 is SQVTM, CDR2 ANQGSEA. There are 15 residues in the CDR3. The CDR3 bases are TGCAGCGTTGAACTTGCGACTAGAATATACAATGAGCAGTTCTTC. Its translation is CSVELATRIYNEQFF.

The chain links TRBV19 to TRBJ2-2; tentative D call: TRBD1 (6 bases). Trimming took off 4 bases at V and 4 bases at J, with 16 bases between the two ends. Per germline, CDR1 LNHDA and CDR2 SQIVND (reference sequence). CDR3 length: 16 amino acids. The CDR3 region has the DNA TGTGCCAGTAGTACCAACGACAGGAAGGGCACCGGGGAGCTGTTTTTT. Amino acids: CASSTNDRKGTGELFF.

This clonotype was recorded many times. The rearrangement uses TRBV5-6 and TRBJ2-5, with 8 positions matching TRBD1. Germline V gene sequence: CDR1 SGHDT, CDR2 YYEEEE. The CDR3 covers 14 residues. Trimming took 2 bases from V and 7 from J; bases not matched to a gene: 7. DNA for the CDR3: TGTGCCAGCAGCTTCACCTCCACAGGGGGGACCCAGTACTTC. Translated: CASSFTSTGGTQYF. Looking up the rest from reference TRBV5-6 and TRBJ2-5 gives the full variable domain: DAGVTQSPTHLIKTRGQQVTLRCSPKSGHDTVSWYQQALGQGPQFIFQYYEEEERQRGNFPDRFSGHQFPNYSSELNVNALLLGDSALYLCASSFTSTGGTQYFGPGTRLLVL.

Written as DNA, the CDR3 is TGTGCCAGCAGTCGTTTAACGGGTCTACAATACAATGAGCAGTTCTTC. The encoded protein is CASSRLTGLQYNEQFF. This sequence joins TRBV28 and TRBJ2-1; D gene unclear. The CDR3 totals 16 residues. Trimming removed 5 bases from V and 4 bases from J, with 18 bases in between. Germline V lookup: CDR1 MDHEN, CDR2 SYDVKM.

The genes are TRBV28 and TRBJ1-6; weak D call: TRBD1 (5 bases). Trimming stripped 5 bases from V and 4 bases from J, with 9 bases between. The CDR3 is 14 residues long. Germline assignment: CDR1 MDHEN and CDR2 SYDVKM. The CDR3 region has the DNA TGTGCCAGCAGTACAGGAACATATAATTCACCCCTCCACTTT. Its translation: CASSTGTYNSPLHF.

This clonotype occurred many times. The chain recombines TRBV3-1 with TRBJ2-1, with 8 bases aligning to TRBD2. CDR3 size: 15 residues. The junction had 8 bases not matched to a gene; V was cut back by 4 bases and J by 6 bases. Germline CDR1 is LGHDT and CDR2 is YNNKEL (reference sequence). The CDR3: CASSPYGTSANEQFF. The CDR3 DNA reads TGTGCCAGCAGCCCTTACGGGACTAGTGCCAATGAGCAGTTCTTC.

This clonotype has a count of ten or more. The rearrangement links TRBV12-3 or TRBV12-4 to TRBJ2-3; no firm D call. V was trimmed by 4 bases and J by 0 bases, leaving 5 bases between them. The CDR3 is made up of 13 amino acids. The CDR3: CASSWSSTDTQYF. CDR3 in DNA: TGTGCCAGCAGTTGGTCAAGCACAGATACGCAGTATTTT.

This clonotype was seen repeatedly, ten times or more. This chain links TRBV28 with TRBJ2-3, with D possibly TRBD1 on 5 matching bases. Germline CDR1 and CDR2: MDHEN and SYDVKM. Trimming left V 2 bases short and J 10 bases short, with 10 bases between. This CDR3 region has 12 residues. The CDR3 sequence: CASSLPGYPQYF. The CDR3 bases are TGTGCCAGCAGTTTACCAGGGTATCCGCAGTATTTT.

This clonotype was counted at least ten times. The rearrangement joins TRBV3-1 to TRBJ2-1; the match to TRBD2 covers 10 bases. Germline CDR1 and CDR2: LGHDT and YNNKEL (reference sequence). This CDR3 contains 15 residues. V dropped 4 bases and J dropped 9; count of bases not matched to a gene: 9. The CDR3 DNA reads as TGTGCCAGCAGCCTAGCTATCAGCGGGAGGGGTGAGCAGTTCTTC. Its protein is CASSLAISGRGEQFF.

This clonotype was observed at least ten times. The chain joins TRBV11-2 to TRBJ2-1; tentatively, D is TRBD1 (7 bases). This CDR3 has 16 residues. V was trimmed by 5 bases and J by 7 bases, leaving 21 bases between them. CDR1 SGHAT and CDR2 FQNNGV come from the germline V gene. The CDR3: CASSPGLRGIYNEQFF. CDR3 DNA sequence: TGTGCCAGCAGCCCGGGACTCAGGGGGATCTATAATGAGCAGTTCTTC.

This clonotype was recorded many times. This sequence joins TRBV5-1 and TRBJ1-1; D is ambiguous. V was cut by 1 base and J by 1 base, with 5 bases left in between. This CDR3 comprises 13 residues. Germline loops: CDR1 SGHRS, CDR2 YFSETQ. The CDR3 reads CASSLHGNTEAFF. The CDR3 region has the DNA TGCGCCAGCAGCTTGCACGGGAACACTGAAGCTTTCTTT.

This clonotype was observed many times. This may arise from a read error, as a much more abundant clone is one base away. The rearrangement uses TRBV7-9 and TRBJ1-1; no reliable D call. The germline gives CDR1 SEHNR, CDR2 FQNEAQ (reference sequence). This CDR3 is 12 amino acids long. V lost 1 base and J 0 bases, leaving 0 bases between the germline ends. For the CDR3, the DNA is TGTGCCAGCAGCTTAGTGAACACTGAAGCTTTCTTT. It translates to CASSLVNTEAFF.

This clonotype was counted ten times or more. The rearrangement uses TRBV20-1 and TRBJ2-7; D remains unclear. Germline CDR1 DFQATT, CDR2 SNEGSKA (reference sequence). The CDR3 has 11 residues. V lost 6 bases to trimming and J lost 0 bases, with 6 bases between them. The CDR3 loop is CSAGSSYEQYF. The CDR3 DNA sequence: TGCAGTGCGGGAAGCTCCTACGAGCAGTACTTC.

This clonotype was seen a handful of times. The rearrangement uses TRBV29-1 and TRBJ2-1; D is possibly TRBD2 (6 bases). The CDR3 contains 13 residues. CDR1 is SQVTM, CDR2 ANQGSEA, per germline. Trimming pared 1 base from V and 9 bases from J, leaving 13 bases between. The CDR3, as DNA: TGCAGCGTTGAAGGGTGGGGGGAGAGTGAGCAGTTCTTC. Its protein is CSVEGWGESEQFF.

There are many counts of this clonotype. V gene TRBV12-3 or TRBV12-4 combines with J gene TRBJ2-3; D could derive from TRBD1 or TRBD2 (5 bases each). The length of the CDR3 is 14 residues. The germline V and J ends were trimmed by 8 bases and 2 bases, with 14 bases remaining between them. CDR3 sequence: CASSHGAPTDTQYF. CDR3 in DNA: TGTGCCAGCTCCCACGGGGCGCCCACAGATACGCAGTATTTT.

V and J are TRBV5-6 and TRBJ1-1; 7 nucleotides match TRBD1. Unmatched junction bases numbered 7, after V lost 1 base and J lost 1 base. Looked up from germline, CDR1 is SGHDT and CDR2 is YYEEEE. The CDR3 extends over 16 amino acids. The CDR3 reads CASSLYLGTENTEAFF. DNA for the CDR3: TGTGCCAGCAGCTTGTACCTCGGGACAGAGAACACTGAAGCTTTCTTT.

CDR3 loop: CASMLGPSDGYTF. CDR3 DNA sequence: TGTGCCAGCATGTTAGGGCCTTCGGATGGCTACACCTTC. V usage is TRBV28 and J usage is TRBJ1-2; D is ambiguous. The V end lost 7 bases, the J end lost 6 bases, and 15 bases lay between the germline ends. The CDR3 length is 13 residues. Germline CDR1 is MDHEN and CDR2 is SYDVKM.

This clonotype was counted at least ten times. The CDR3 spells CASSSPASSSYEQYF. CDR3 nucleotide sequence: TGTGCCAGCAGTTCCCCCGCTTCAAGCTCCTACGAGCAGTACTTC. The V gene is TRBV28, the J gene TRBJ2-7; D is uncertain. Germline CDR1 reads MDHEN; CDR2 reads SYDVKM. The length of the CDR3 is 15 residues. Trimming removed 4 bases at V and 0 bases at J, with 13 bases between.